The sequence of this T cell receptor beta chain was determined in a study of T cell clonality in common variable immunodeficiency. Points from the study as a whole: CVID patient heterogeneity limited repertoire-clinical complication correlations. In common variable immunodeficiency, TCR beta chains reportedly carried fewer deletions and N-nucleotide insertions. CVID subjects showed higher TCRbeta clonality than healthy controls.

This clone was observed many times. Its cognate antigen is unknown. The CDR3 end is not reached by the read, which stops 3 residues before it; the germline J gene fills it in. TCRdb's copy holds only in-frame clones and misses some; the assay was immunoSEQ multiplex PCR. The record shows under 45,000 clones for this sample, with no singletons present. The CDR3 runs to 14 residues. CDR1 is MRHNA and CDR2 is SNTAGT in the germline V gene. The sequence derives from a person aged 18 to 69 in good health. Sequencing was carried out using peripheral blood mononuclear cells. The V call is TRBV6-4, the J call TRBJ1-2; unclear D gene. The CDR3 sequence is CASSDSADTDTYTF. Partial CDR3 DNA: TGTGCCAGCAGTGACTCGGCCGACACAGATACC.